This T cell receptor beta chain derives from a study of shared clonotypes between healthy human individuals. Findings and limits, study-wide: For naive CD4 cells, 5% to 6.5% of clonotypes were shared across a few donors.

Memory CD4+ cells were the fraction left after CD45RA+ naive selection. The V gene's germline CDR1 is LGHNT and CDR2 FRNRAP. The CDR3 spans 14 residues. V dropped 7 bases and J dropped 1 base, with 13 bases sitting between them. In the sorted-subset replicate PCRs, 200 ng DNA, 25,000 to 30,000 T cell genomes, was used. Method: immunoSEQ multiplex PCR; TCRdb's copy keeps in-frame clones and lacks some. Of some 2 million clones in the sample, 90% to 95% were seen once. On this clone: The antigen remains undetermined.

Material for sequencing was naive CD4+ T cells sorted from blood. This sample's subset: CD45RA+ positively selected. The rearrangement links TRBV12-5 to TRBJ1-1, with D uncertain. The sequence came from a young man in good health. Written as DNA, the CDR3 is TGTGCTAGTGCCTTGGGCCCAGGGAACACTGAAGCTTTCTTT. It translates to CASALGPGNTEAFF.